The next 14 T cell receptor beta chains were all read from a single sample in a study of tumor and adjacent non-tumor tissue in lung cancer (dated by TCRdb to 2017 to 2018). Libraries were prepared through multiplex PCR. The sequencer was an Illumina HiSeq 2500. TCRbeta libraries were constructed through three rounds of nested PCR with primers (Table S4) according to protocols modified from ARM-PCR. The raw public reads went through TCRdb reprocessing: fastp at Q25, MiXCR clone calling, in-frame beta chains kept. Duplicate CDR3 protein sequences are folded into a single record with the most common DNA and genes. This sample is represented by 48,000 or so distinct CDR3 sequences; 60% to 65% of them were singletons. Together, the top ten hold 30% of the sample. RNA was isolated from bulk, unsorted tissue, and RNA quality was assessed with a NanoDrop ND-1000 and an Agilent 2100. The normal lung samples consisted of distant non-tumor tissue collected more than 3 cm from the tumor edge.

Sequenced: distant non-tumor lung tissue. These receptors were obtained from a woman aged 70-85 years with non-small cell lung cancer.

On this clonotype itself: One end of the junction varies from germline; a read error may be responsible. V is TRBV11-1 and J is TRBJ2-7; the D gene is possibly TRBD2 (6 bases). The CDR3 consists of 14 residues. Germline lookup yields CDR1 SGHAT and CDR2 FQDESV (reference sequence). The CDR3 DNA follows: TGTGCTAGCAGCTTCGAAGCGGGTCGGTACGTGCAATGCTTC. The encoded protein is CASSFEAGRYVQCF.

This clonotype appeared a few times. This chain joins TRBV2 and TRBJ2-7, with D possibly TRBD1 on 6 matching bases. CDR1 and CDR2 (germline): SNHLY, FYNNEI. The CDR3 contains 12 residues. V lost 7 bases, J lost 3 bases, and 10 bases lay in between. CDR3 loop: CASKPDSYEQYF. In DNA, the CDR3 is TGTGCCAGCAAACCGGACAGCTACGAGCAGTACTTC.

A note on this clonotype: A read error may explain this, as a much larger clone is one base away. This CDR3 is CASSLAGASQEMQYF. CDR3 nucleotide sequence: TGTGCCAGCAGCTTAGCGGGAGCCTCCCAAGAGATGCAGTACTTC. The J gene is TRBJ2-5, the V gene TRBV11-3; D may be TRBD2 (6 bases). V lost 1 base, J lost 11 bases, and 20 bases lay in between. The CDR3 contains 15 residues. Germline lookup yields CDR1 SGHNT and CDR2 YENEEA.

The V call is TRBV6-1, the J call TRBJ2-1; 8 bases map to TRBD2. Germline V gene sequence: CDR1 MNHNS, CDR2 SASEGT. Trimming took 10 bases from V and 5 from J; bases not matched to a gene: 10. The CDR3 length is 14 residues. The CDR3 loop is CAMSHGTRNNEQFF. The CDR3 nucleotides read TGTGCCATGAGTCATGGGACTAGGAACAATGAGCAGTTCTTC.

This clonotype was seen many times. The chain has TRBV4-1 and TRBJ1-5; D is perhaps TRBD1 (6 bases). Per germline, CDR1 MGHRA and CDR2 YSYEKL. The CDR3 is 16 amino acids. Trimming cost V 4 bases and J 0 bases, with 13 bases left between them. DNA of the CDR3: TGCGCCAGCAGCCTTGGACAGTCCATTAGCAATCAGCCCCAGCATTTT. It yields the protein CASSLGQSISNQPQHF.

Details on this clonotype: The CDR3 ends on some other residue instead of the conserved phenylalanine or tryptophan, so this is likely a read error. This chain links TRBV11-3 with TRBJ2-2; weak D call: TRBD2 (5 bases). The germline CDR1 and CDR2 sequences are SGHNT and YENEEA. The CDR3 length is 13 residues. Trimming took off 5 bases at V and 7 bases at J, with 11 bases between the two ends. CDR3 sequence: CASSTTRVGELFL. The CDR3 nucleotides read TGTGCCAGCAGCACCACTAGGGTCGGGGAGCTGTTTTTA.

As to this clonotype: This clone may be a read error of a much larger clone one base away. The CDR3 DNA sequence: TGTGCCACCAGTGATACGGGACAGCCAAATCAGCTCCAGCATTTT. It specifies CATSDTGQPNQLQHF. V gene TRBV24-1 combines with J gene TRBJ1-5; 7 bases agree with TRBD1. The germline V gene has CDR1 KGHDR and CDR2 SFDVKD. This CDR3 spans 15 amino acids.

The CDR3 DNA sequence: TGCAGCGTTGATCCGGCATGCAATGAGCAGTTCTTC. It is translated as CSVDPACNEQFF. The rearrangement joins TRBV29-1 to TRBJ2-1, with D hard to call. This CDR3 is 12 amino acids long. CDR1 is SQVTM and CDR2 is ANQGSEA in the germline V gene. V shed 3 bases and J shed 6 bases, with 9 bases lying between them.

Regarding this clonotype: The junction shows a germline mismatch at one end, possibly a read error. V is TRBV28 and J is TRBJ2-1; D may correspond to TRBD1 or TRBD2 (5 bases each). Germline CDR1 is MDHEN and CDR2 is SYDVKM. The CDR3 has 14 amino acids. CDR3 in amino acids: CASTSRGSNNEQFF. CDR3 DNA: TGTGCCAGCACTTCACGGGGCTCCAACAATGAGCAGTTCTTC.

This clonotype appeared many times. The V and J genes are TRBV12-3 or TRBV12-4 and TRBJ1-1; no reliable D call. The germline V and J ends were trimmed by 1 base and 5 bases, with 8 bases remaining between them. The CDR3 totals 13 residues. In nucleotides, the CDR3 is TGTGCCAGCAGTTTAGGACCCGGGACTGAAGCTTTCTTT. Its protein product is CASSLGPGTEAFF.

Notes on this clonotype: An end of the junction differs from the germline gene, which may be a read error. The rearrangement links TRBV20-1 to TRBJ1-6; D gene ambiguous. The CDR3 length is 16 residues. Germline V gene lookup returns CDR1 DFQATT and CDR2 SNEGSKA (reference sequence). The CDR3: CSTREETRRWNPPLHF. CDR3 in DNA: TGCAGTACTAGAGAGGAAACCAGGAGGTGGAATCCACCCCTCCACTTT.

Concerning this clonotype: The junction shows a germline mismatch at one end, possibly a read error. The rearrangement links TRBV12-3 or TRBV12-4 to TRBJ2-1; perhaps D is TRBD1 or TRBD2 (6 bases each). The length of the CDR3 is 16 residues. The CDR3 sequence is CASSPGGSPPLRGQFF. As DNA, the CDR3 is TGTGCCAGCAGCCCCGGCGGGTCTCCGCCCCTACGGGGGCAGTTCTTT.

In its sample, this clonotype was seen once. This may arise from a read error, as a much more abundant clone is one base away. This chain links TRBV11-3 with TRBJ2-7; D is possibly TRBD1 or TRBD2 (5 bases each). The germline gives CDR1 SGHNT, CDR2 YENEEA. CDR3 size: 15 residues. The CDR3 region is CASSLGAGSFYEQYF. CDR3 bases: TGTGCCAGTAGCTTAGGGGCGGGTAGCTTCTACGAGCAGTACTTC.

Regarding this clonotype: A read error may account for a junction end that differs from germline. J is TRBJ2-7 and V is TRBV6-2 or TRBV6-3; D is unclear. This CDR3 is built from 13 residues. Germline V CDR1 and CDR2: MNHEY, SVGEGT. The CDR3 sequence is CASRYFQFYEQYF. As DNA, the CDR3 is TGTGCCAGCCGTTACTTCCAATTCTACGAGCAGTACTTC.